This T cell receptor beta chain came from a study of vaccination and CD4 T cells after COVID-19 (dated by TCRdb to between 2021 and 2024). Notes on the research overall: Convalescent patients had a positive SARS-CoV-2 result on nasal swab PCR, and of these patients, under ten had mild disease and one had severe disease. Participants got two doses of the Pfizer-BioNTech BNT162b2 vaccine (n=8) or two doses of the Moderna mRNA-1273 vaccine (n=2). Post-COVID blood samples were collected from convalescent patients a median of around 96 days after diagnosis, with a range of about 35 to 170 days. Six males and four females were included in the convalescent cohort, with two Hispanic individuals, seven Caucasians, two Asians and one multiracial person represented. Overlapping spike peptide pools from SARS-CoV-2 and from the common cold coronaviruses HCoV-NL63, HCoV-OC43 and HCoV-229E were used as culture stimuli. In control cultures, a CEFX viral epitope pool was used as positive control, an HIV-1 Nef peptide pool was used as negative control, or no peptide was added. Post-vaccine blood samples were obtained a median of approximately 74 days after the second vaccine dose, with a range of roughly 14 to 241 days. The spike-specific CD4+ TCR repertoire was compared before and after mRNA vaccination in nine to ten COVID-19 convalescent patients and several infection-naive healthy vaccine recipients.

The germline ends are 10 bases apart after V is trimmed by 0 bases and J by 4 bases. The germline V gene provides CDR1 SGHDN and CDR2 FVKESK. Reading from cysteine to phenylalanine, the CDR3 counts 14 amino acids. The read is trimmed to its CDR3 DNA, 42 bases read in frame from base 1. The treatment or condition label, read with the paper, signifies: approximately 9-day PBMC culture with coronavirus spike peptide pools or control peptides (ViraFEST assay). The ViraFEST assay was used in the study, in which antigen-specific T cells were expanded with peptide pools and expanded clonotypes were subsequently identified by TCR sequencing. The positive SARS-CoV-2 PCR tests of the convalescent patients were dated from March to December 2020, before the Alpha, Beta and Delta variants emerged in the United States. Each well held approximately 2 million PBMCs cultured in IMDM containing around 5.1% human AB serum and around 9.2 IU/ml IL-2, with approximately 9.2 ug/ml peptide pools added. On days 3 and 7, half of the culture medium was replaced with fresh IL-2-containing medium. Once the cells had been in culture for about 10 days, the EasySep CD4+ T cell isolation kit was used to isolate CD4+ T cells by negative selection. Ficoll-Paque Plus gradient centrifugation was used to isolate PBMCs from whole blood, and the isolated PBMCs were then either used fresh or cryopreserved at -140C. Each culture condition was generally run in triplicate wells.

What the research found in general, with its limitations: Although the median number of SARS-CoV-2-reactive clonotypes went up from some 23 after infection to some 38 after vaccination, the increase was not significant. Relatively few convalescent patients were included in the study, and early timepoints after natural infection were not analyzed. Of the vaccine-specific clones found in convalescent patients, nearly all (304 of 307) were mono-reactive for SARS-CoV-2 spike instead of being cross-reactive with common cold coronaviruses. Among the post-vaccine SARS-CoV-2-reactive clones in convalescent patients, a median 86.3% showed up only after vaccination, which suggests vaccine-specific priming.

The method behind the library was PCR. DNA from cultured CD4+ T cells was subjected to TCR sequencing with the Oncomine TCR Beta short-read assay at the Johns Hopkins FTIC core. The QIAamp micro DNA kit was used to extract genomic DNA from the cultured CD4+ T cells. Oncomine TCR Beta libraries made from cultured CD4+ T cells were pooled using unique dual indexes and sequenced on an Illumina iSeq 100. The authors processed their data as follows. Non-productive sequences were filtered out, and CDR3s that did not start with C, did not end with F or W, or were shorter than 7 amino acids were discarded. The MANAFEST web application was used to identify antigen-specific clonotypes by comparing peptide-stimulated wells against reference wells and other culture wells. An FDR below 0.05, an odds ratio above 5, and a productive frequency above 0.1% in at least two of three replicate wells were required for clones to be considered positive. A clonotype was classed as cross-reactive if the clonotype showed significant expansion both in SARS-CoV-2 spike wells and in at least one common cold coronavirus spike condition. Similarity between CDR3 sequences was evaluated in R version 3.6.1 using Levenshtein distances (stringdist) and unrooted phylogenetic trees (ape). TCRdb took the public reads, trimmed them with fastp at Q25, ran MiXCR for clone calling and kept in-frame beta chains. Each record represents a unique CDR3 protein, reported with the most common genes and DNA among its rows. These V and J calls originate from TCRdb's pipeline instead of the authors' own analysis. Here the sample has more than 10,000 distinct CDR3 sequences; about 33% occur a single time. The top ten constitute around a sixth of the sample.

In the case of this clonotype: No antigen is known for it. Nothing much larger sits one base from this clone, and base qualities are not available.

The sequencing here drew on CD4+ T cells from blood, cultured in vitro, taken after SARS-CoV-2 vaccination. The sequence was obtained from a human donor who had recovered from COVID-19. The V and J segments used are TRBV14 and TRBJ2-7; no D segment can be confidently identified. The bases read TGTGCCAGCAGCCAAGATCGATGGAGTTACGAGCAGTACTTC. This gives the protein CASSQDRWSYEQYF.